The 18 T cell receptor beta chains given below trace back to one sample, sequenced in a study of glioma-infiltrating T cells after dendritic cell vaccination. As for time point: after dendritic cell vaccination, including at tumor progression/relapse. TCRdb's copy holds only in-frame clones and misses some; the assay was immunoSEQ multiplex PCR. Of tens of thousands of clones listed, 85% are singletons. Sequencing used blood, obtained after dendritic cell vaccination. Receptors originate from a human donor with glioblastoma.

Concerning this clone: The junction differs from germline at one of its ends, possibly a read error. The rearrangement joins TRBV7-7 to TRBJ2-1; D is unclear. Germline values: CDR1 SSHAT, CDR2 FNYEAQ (reference sequence). This CDR3 is built from 13 residues. The DNA of the CDR3 is TGTGCTAGCAGCGTGGCGGAAAACAATGAGCAGTTCTTC. Protein product: CASSVAENNEQFF.

This sequence joins TRBV6-5 and TRBJ1-1; D is unresolved. In germline, CDR1 is MNHEY, CDR2 SVGAGI. Between the trimmed V and J ends, which lost 5 bases and 2 bases, there was a span of 12 bases. The CDR3 runs to 14 residues. The CDR3 here is CASSPPRVNTEAFF. The CDR3 DNA reads TGTGCCAGCAGTCCCCCACGGGTAAACACTGAAGCTTTCTTT.

This sequence joins TRBV14 and TRBJ2-1; 9 nucleotides align to TRBD2. After removal of 2 bases from V and 4 bases from J, the junction contained 6 bases not matched to a gene. This CDR3 is 16 amino acids long. CDR1 is SGHDN, CDR2 FVKESK, per germline. This CDR3 is CASSQYSGGLYNEQFF. CDR3 nucleotide sequence: TGTGCCAGCAGCCAATATAGCGGGGGATTATACAATGAGCAGTTCTTC.

This chain connects TRBV6-1 to TRBJ1-4, with D possibly TRBD1 on 5 matching bases. CDR1 is MNHNS, CDR2 SASEGT, per germline. CDR3 length: 14 amino acids. V was clipped by 4 bases and J by 5 bases, with 11 bases between them. The chain's CDR3 is CASSAWSGNEKLFF. The CDR3 region has the DNA TGTGCCAGCAGTGCGTGGTCAGGGAATGAAAAACTGTTTTTT.

V and J are TRBV19 and TRBJ2-5, with 7 positions matching TRBD2. The CDR3 loop spans 15 amino acids. V lost 11 bases, J lost 2 bases, and 14 bases stayed unmatched. Germline lookup yields CDR1 LNHDA and CDR2 SQIVND (reference sequence). The CDR3 nucleotides read TGTGCCGTTCTCGGGGAGCGGGGAAAACAAGAGACCCAGTACTTC. Amino acids: CAVLGERGKQETQYF.

This chain's CDR3 is CASSPWTGMNTEAFF. The DNA of the CDR3 is TGTGCCAGCAGCCCTTGGACAGGCATGAACACTGAAGCTTTCTTT. V gene TRBV11-2 combines with J gene TRBJ1-1; TRBD1 agrees at 7 bases. Germline V lookup: CDR1 SGHAT, CDR2 FQNNGV. With 5 bases clipped from V and 0 bases from J, the junction kept 6 bases outside the gene matches. The CDR3 runs to 15 residues.

This chain joins TRBV7-9 and TRBJ2-1, with TRBD1 matching over 8 bases. Germline V gives CDR1 SEHNR, CDR2 FQNEAQ (reference sequence). This CDR3 comprises 15 residues. The ends lost 8 bases at V and 1 base at J; junction bases unmatched: 7. CDR3 sequence reads: CASFGQGISYNEQFF. CDR3 nucleotides: TGTGCCAGCTTTGGACAGGGAATATCCTACAATGAGCAGTTCTTC.

V is TRBV5-1 and J is TRBJ2-7; 10 bases align to TRBD1. This CDR3 has 16 amino acids. Per the germline V gene, CDR1 is SGHRS and CDR2 is YFSETQ. J was trimmed by 2 bases and V by 4 bases; bases with no gene match: 9. The CDR3 here is CASSRDSGQGTYEQYF. In DNA form, the CDR3 reads TGCGCCAGCAGCCGCGACTCGGGACAGGGGACCTACGAGCAGTACTTC.

This sequence joins TRBV5-1 and TRBJ2-2; 7 nucleotides agree with TRBD1. V lost 4 bases, J lost 6 bases, and 9 bases stayed unmatched. Looked up from germline, CDR1 is SGHRS and CDR2 is YFSETQ. This CDR3 contains 15 residues. The DNA of the CDR3 is TGCGCCAGCAGCGCCGGGGACAGCGGTGCCGGGGAGCTGTTTTTT. It translates to CASSAGDSGAGELFF.

The J gene is TRBJ2-7, the V gene TRBV2; 9 bases line up with TRBD2. There are 14 residues in the CDR3. Germline CDR1 reads SNHLY; CDR2 reads FYNNEI. J gave up 6 bases and V 3 bases, and 6 bases lay outside the gene matches. As DNA, the CDR3 is TGTGCCAGCAGTGACCTCATAGCGGGGGTCGAGCAGTACTTC. It is translated as CASSDLIAGVEQYF. The full variable domain, in which reference TRBV2 and TRBJ2-7 provide the parts outside the CDR3, is EPEVTQTPSHQVTQMGQEVILRCVPISNHLYFYWYRQILGQKVEFLVSFYNNEISEKSEIFDDQFSVERPDGSNFTLKIRSTKLEDSAMYFCASSDLIAGVEQYFGPGTRLTVT.

The V and J genes are TRBV30 and TRBJ1-6; D gene unclear. CDR3 length: 13 residues. Germline-derived CDR1 and CDR2 are GTSNPN and SVGIG (reference sequence). Trimming removed 4 bases at V and 9 bases at J, with 13 bases between. The CDR3, as DNA: TGTGCCTGGACTGCAGAGGGCGGTTCACCCCTCCACTTT. This gives the protein CAWTAEGGSPLHF.

This clone showed up just once. The chain combines TRBV27 with TRBJ1-4; maybe TRBD1 (5 bases). CDR1 and CDR2 from the germline V gene are MNHEY and SMNVEV (reference sequence). Trimming pared 1 base from V and 4 bases from J, leaving 10 bases between. CDR3 size: 15 residues. CDR3: CASSLYSGYNEKLFF. As DNA, the CDR3 is TGTGCCAGCAGTTTATATTCAGGGTATAATGAAAAACTGTTTTTT.

V gene TRBV7-6 combines with J gene TRBJ2-3, with 12 bases that match TRBD1. V lost 0 bases, J lost 4 bases, and 2 bases stayed unmatched. This CDR3 region has 16 residues. Germline loops: CDR1 SGHVS, CDR2 FNYEAQ. The CDR3 sequence: CASSLAGQGAADTQYF. CDR3 nucleotides: TGTGCCAGCAGCTTAGCGGGACAGGGGGCGGCAGATACGCAGTATTTT.

V and J are TRBV7-6 and TRBJ1-5; no clear D gene. The CDR3 consists of 17 residues. Germline values: CDR1 SGHVS, CDR2 FNYEAQ. The V end lost 1 base, the J end lost 0 bases, and 13 bases lay between the germline ends. Here the CDR3 reads CASSLGWSDYSNQPQHF. The DNA of the CDR3 is TGTGCCAGCAGCTTAGGCTGGAGTGATTATAGCAATCAGCCCCAGCATTTT.

The chain joins TRBV7-9 to TRBJ1-6; no definite D call. V shed 0 bases and J shed 9 bases, with 9 bases lying between them. CDR1 and CDR2 (germline): SEHNR, FQNEAQ (reference sequence). The CDR3 covers 14 residues. The CDR3 reads CASSLALEGSPLHF. The DNA of the CDR3 is TGTGCCAGCAGCTTAGCGCTAGAGGGTTCACCCCTCCACTTT.

This clone was detected once. V is TRBV6-1 and J is TRBJ2-7, with a tentative D call TRBD2 (6 bases). The V end was cut by 5 bases, the J end by 3 bases, with 14 bases between. This CDR3 has 14 residues. From germline, CDR1 is MNHNS and CDR2 SASEGT. CDR3 nucleotide sequence: TGTGCCAGCAGTTCACGGGACTTTAACTACGAGCAGTACTTC. It encodes CASSSRDFNYEQYF.

This chain joins TRBV10-3 and TRBJ2-2; the match to TRBD1 covers 8 bases. The V gene's germline CDR1 is ENHRY and CDR2 SYGVKD. Germline trimming cut 4 bases from V and 2 bases from J; bases unmatched to any gene: 3. The CDR3 runs 15 residues. This CDR3 is CAISGTGINTGELFF. In nucleotides, the CDR3 is TGTGCCATCAGTGGGACAGGGATTAACACCGGGGAGCTGTTTTTT.

The chain recombines TRBV27 with TRBJ2-7; tentative D call: TRBD1 (6 bases). The CDR3 contains 14 residues. Germline V gene lookup returns CDR1 MNHEY and CDR2 SMNVEV (reference sequence). The V and J ends lost 5 bases and 9 bases respectively, with 20 bases between them. The chain's CDR3 is CASSTRQATKGQYF. The CDR3 nucleotides are TGTGCCAGCAGTACCCGACAGGCGACGAAGGGGCAGTACTTC.